This TCR beta chain was identified during a study of blood T cell repertoires in COVID-19. Across the study: Specimens from acute and convalescent COVID-19 originated in the United States, Italy and Spain. T cells, B-cell-depleted T cells, or PBMCs provided the cDNA or gDNA that served as material.

This CDR3 spans 15 amino acids. Trimming took off 5 bases at V and 2 bases at J, with 18 bases between the two ends. Germline CDR1 is GTSNPN and CDR2 is SVGIG (reference sequence). The protocol was immunoSEQ multiplex PCR, while the TCRdb copy is restricted to in-frame clones and leaves out a portion. This table has about 38,000 clones, around 84% appearing once. While infection was still active, Seattle patients were enrolled and then followed longitudinally. The rearrangement uses TRBV30 and TRBJ1-1; possibly TRBD1 for D (6 bases). The receptor's source is a man between 60 and 75 years old with COVID-19, enrolled during active disease. Sequencing was performed on peripheral blood. CDR3 region: CAWERSTGGNTEAFF. CDR3 DNA: TGTGCCTGGGAGAGATCGACAGGCGGTAACACTGAAGCTTTCTTT.